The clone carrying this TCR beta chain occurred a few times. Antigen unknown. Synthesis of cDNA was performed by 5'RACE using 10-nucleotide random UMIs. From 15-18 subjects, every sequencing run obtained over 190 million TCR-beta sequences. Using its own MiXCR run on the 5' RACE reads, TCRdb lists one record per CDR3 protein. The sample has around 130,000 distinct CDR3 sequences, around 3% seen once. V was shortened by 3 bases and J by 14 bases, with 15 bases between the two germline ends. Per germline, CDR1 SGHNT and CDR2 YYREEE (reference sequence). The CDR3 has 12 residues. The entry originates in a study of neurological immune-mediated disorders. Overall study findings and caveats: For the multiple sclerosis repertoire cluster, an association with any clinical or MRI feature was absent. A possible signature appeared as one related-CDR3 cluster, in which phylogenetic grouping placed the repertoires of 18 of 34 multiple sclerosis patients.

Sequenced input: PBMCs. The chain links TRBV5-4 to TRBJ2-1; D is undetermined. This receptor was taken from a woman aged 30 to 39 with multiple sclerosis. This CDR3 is CASSSATSPEFF. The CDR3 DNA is TGTGCCAGCAGCTCCGCTACCTCACCAGAGTTCTTC.